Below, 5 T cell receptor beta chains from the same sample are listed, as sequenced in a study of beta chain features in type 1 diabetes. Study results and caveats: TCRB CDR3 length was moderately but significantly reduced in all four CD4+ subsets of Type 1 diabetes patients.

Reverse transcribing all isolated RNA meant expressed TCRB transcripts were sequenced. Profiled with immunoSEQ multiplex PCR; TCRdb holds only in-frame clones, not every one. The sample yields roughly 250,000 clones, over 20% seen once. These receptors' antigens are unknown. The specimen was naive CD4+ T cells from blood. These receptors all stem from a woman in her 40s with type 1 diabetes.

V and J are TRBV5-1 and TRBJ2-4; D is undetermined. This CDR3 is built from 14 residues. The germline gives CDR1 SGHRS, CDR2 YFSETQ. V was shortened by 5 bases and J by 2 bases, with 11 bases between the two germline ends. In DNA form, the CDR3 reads TGCGCCAGCAGAATGACTGTCTCCAAAAACATTCAGTACTTC. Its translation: CASRMTVSKNIQYF.

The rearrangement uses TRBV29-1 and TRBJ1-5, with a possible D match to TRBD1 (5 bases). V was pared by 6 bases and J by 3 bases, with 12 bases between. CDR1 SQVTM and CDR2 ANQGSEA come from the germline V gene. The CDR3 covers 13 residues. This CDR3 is CSVASGVNQPQHF. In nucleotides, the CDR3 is TGCAGCGTCGCGTCGGGGGTCAATCAGCCCCAGCATTTT. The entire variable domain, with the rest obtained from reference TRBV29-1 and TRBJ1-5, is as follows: SAVISQKPSRDICQRGTSLTIQCQVDSQVTMMFWYRQQPGQSLTLIATANQGSEATYESGFVIDKFPISRPNLTFSTLTVSNMSPEDSSIYLCSVASGVNQPQHFGDGTRLSIL.

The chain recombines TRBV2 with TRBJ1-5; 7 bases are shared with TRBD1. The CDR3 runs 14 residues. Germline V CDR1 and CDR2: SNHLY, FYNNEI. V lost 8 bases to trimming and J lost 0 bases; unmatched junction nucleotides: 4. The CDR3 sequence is CASGQADSNQPQHF. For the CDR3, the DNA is TGTGCCAGCGGACAGGCGGATAGCAATCAGCCCCAGCATTTT.

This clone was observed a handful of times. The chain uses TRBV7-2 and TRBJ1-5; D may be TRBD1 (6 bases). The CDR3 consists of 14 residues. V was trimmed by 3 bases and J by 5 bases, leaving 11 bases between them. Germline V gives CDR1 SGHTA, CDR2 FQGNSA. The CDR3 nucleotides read TGTGCCAGCAGCTTCCAGGGGAGGGATCAGCCCCAGCATTTT. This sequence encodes CASSFQGRDQPQHF.

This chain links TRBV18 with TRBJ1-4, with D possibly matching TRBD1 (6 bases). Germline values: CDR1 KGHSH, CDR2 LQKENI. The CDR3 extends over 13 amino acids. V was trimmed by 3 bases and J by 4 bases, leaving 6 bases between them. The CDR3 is CASSPDSNEKLFF. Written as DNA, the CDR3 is TGTGCCAGCTCACCGGACAGTAATGAAAAACTGTTTTTT.